The clone carrying this TCR beta chain was counted a single time. Produced via immunoSEQ multiplex PCR; TCRdb's table is partial and in-frame only. The sample yields fewer than 700,000 clones, 85% to 90% seen once. Germline assignment: CDR1 SGHRS and CDR2 YFSETQ. Trimming pared 1 base from V and 5 bases from J, leaving 13 bases between. CDR3 size: 14 residues. The data stem from a study of blood T cell repertoires in COVID-19. Study as a whole: COVID-19 samples collected from the United States, Italy and Spain covered acute and convalescent phases.

The specimen sequenced was peripheral blood. The sequence was collected from a woman in her forties or fifties with COVID-19, enrolled during active disease. The chain is built from TRBV5-1 and TRBJ2-7, with D perhaps matching TRBD1 (6 bases). CDR3 in amino acids: CASSLTTGSHEQYF. CDR3 coding DNA: TGCGCCAGCAGCTTGACAACAGGGTCCCACGAGCAGTACTTC.